The T cell receptor (beta chain) described here comes from a study of blood T cell repertoires in COVID-19. Study-wide background: COVID-19 samples collected from the United States, Italy and Spain covered acute and convalescent phases. Sources were T cells, B-cell-depleted T cells, or PBMCs; the material itself was cDNA or gDNA.

The germline V gene encodes CDR1 SEHNR and CDR2 FQNEAQ (reference sequence). Trimming removed 6 bases at V and 6 bases at J, with 14 bases between. CDR3 length: 13 residues. Produced via immunoSEQ multiplex PCR; TCRdb's table is partial and in-frame only. Of 200,000 to 250,000 clones listed, roughly 85% are singletons. The clonotype comes from a woman between 65 and 79 years old with COVID-19, enrolled during active disease. Sequencing was carried out using peripheral blood. V gene TRBV7-9 combines with J gene TRBJ1-2, with D uncertain. Here the CDR3 DNA reads TGTGCCAGCAGACACCAGGCGCAGGATGGCTACACCTTC. This translates into CASRHQAQDGYTF.